This T cell receptor beta chain was obtained from a study of tumor-infiltrating lymphocytes in primary liver carcinoma. Study information: Spanning 30 to 69 years of age, the patients were men and women. Study-wide results and caveats: The 250 largest clones made up significantly more of tumor than blood repertoires (p = 0.039). Paired tumor-adjacent and tumor-blood samples overlapped less than tumor region pairs did.

Using a constant-region primer together with ProtoScript II reverse transcriptase, TCR beta cDNA was made from around 0.55 ug of total RNA. Slightly modified ARM-PCR served as the procedure for the TCR beta libraries. These libraries came from three rounds of nested multiplex PCR. Researchers ran the first two PCR rounds for roughly 10 cycles each with TRBV1-TRBV30 forward primers and a C-beta reverse primer. TCRdb re-derived calls from the multiplex PCR reads in MiXCR, one entry per CDR3 protein. The table includes approximately 300,000 distinct CDR3 sequences, about 62% detected once. Out of unsorted whole blood came the blood RNA, and germline DNA was extracted as well. Before the surgical procedure, four milliliters of peripheral blood were collected. A single count supports this clonotype. Antigen: not known. CDR1 and CDR2 from the germline V gene are MDHEN and SYDVKM. V lost 2 bases, J lost 4 bases, and 11 bases stayed unmatched. CDR3 size: 17 residues.

The TCR originated in a man aged 35 to 55 with primary liver carcinoma and hepatitis B virus infection. The V call is TRBV28, the J call TRBJ2-5, with 9 bases matching TRBD2. The sample taken for sequencing was peripheral blood. The CDR3 protein is CASSLIGDSGRGETQYF. CDR3 DNA sequence: TGTGCCAGCAGTTTAATAGGCGATAGCGGGAGAGGAGAGACCCAGTACTTC.